The T cell receptor (beta chain) under discussion was sequenced for a study of blood T cell repertoires in COVID-19. Study-wide background: The cDNA or gDNA used as material had been derived from T cells, B-cell-depleted T cells, or PBMCs.

The CDR3 runs to 14 residues. V lost 3 bases to trimming and J lost 1 base, with 10 bases between them. Germline V CDR1 and CDR2: SGHRS, YFSETQ. Per the study methods: The assay estimated nucleated cells by amplifying reference gene primers. Sequencing used immunoSEQ multiplex PCR; TCRdb keeps in-frame clones, though not all of them. For V, J and clone size, that table is used; D and trimming come from the DNA. The sample includes fewer than 200,000 clones, 70% to 80% of them seen just once. The TCR was taken from a man aged 60 to 75 with acute or convalescent COVID-19. This chain links TRBV5-1 with TRBJ1-1; D unclear. Sequenced material: peripheral blood. CDR3 in amino acids: CASSSGVQNTEAFF. The CDR3 DNA follows: TGCGCCAGCAGCTCCGGGGTACAGAACACTGAAGCTTTCTTT.